This T cell receptor beta chain emerged from a study of blood T cell repertoires in COVID-19. The V end was cut by 1 base, the J end by 11 bases, with 9 bases between. Germline CDR1 MGHRA, CDR2 YSYEKL. This CDR3 is built from 13 residues. Using immunoSEQ multiplex PCR, the repertoire was profiled, and TCRdb retains in-frame clones only, with some absent. The table has about 110,000 clones, approximately 80% seen once; the top ten hold 15% to 20%. The J gene is TRBJ1-6, the V gene TRBV4-1; TRBD1 might be the D (5 bases). The source material was peripheral blood. This TCR was sampled from an older woman with acute or convalescent COVID-19. CDR3 DNA: TGCGCCAGCAGCCAAGGGGGCTCCGCACCCCTCCACTTT. It is translated as CASSQGGSAPLHF.